At least ten counts were recorded for the clone carrying this T cell receptor beta chain. Its matching antigen is unknown. From RNA transcripts, TCR beta CDR3 regions were amplified. The HTBI primer set served for first-round RT-PCR of the TCR CDR3. TCRdb re-called the multiplex PCR reads through MiXCR, storing one row per CDR3 protein. The table shows approximately 400,000 distinct CDR3 sequences, with about 13% occurring only once. Source material for PBMCs was over 8 ml fresh peripheral blood. The sample originates from a study of T cells in Graves' hyperthyroidism and ophthalmopathy. Study summary: Peripheral blood was drawn at first diagnosis, prior to all treatment. Study conclusions and caveats: Appearing also in blood were most of the thyroid clonotypes expanded above 0.001.

CDR1 and CDR2 from the germline V gene are SNHLY and FYNNEI. CDR3 size: 14 residues. The V end lost 8 bases, the J end lost 7 bases, and 20 bases lay between the germline ends. The V gene is TRBV2, the J gene TRBJ1-2; unclear D gene. Sequencing was performed on blood. The source is a man aged 25-45 years with Graves' hyperthyroidism that later progressed to Graves' ophthalmopathy. CDR3 sequence: CASLTREGYSGYTF. In nucleotides, the CDR3 is TGTGCCAGCCTAACGCGGGAGGGTTATTCTGGCTACACCTTC.